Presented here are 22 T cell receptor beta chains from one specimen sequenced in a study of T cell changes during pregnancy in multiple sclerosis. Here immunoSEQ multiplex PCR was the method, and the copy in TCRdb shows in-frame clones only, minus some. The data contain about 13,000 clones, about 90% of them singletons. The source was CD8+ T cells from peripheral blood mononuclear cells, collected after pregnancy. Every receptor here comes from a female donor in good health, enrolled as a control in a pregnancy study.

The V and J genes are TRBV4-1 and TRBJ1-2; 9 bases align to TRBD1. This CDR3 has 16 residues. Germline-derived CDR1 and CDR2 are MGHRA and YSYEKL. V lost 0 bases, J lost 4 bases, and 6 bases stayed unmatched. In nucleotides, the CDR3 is TGCGCCAGCAGCCAAGACCGGGACAGGGCAGGCTATGGCTACACCTTC. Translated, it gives CASSQDRDRAGYGYTF.

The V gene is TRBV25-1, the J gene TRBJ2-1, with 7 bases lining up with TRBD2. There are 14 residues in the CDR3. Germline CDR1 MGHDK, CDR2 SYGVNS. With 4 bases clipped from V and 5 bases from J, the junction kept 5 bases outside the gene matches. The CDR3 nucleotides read TGTGCCAGCAGTGCCGTGGGAGGGGACAATGAGCAGTTCTTC. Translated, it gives CASSAVGGDNEQFF.

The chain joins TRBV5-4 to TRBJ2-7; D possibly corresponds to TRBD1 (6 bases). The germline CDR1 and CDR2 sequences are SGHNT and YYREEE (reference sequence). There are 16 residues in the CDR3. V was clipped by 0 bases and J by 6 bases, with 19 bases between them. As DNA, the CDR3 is TGTGCCAGCAGCTTGGGTATCGGCGCAGGGGACCGCGAGCAGTACTTC. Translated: CASSLGIGAGDREQYF.

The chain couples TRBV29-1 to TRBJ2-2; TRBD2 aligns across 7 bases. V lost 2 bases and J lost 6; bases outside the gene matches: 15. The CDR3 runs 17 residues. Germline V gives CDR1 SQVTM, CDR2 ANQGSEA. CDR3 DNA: TGCAGCGTTGAACTTGGGAGGGTAGCGTACGGGGCCGGGGAGCTGTTTTTT. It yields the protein CSVELGRVAYGAGELFF.

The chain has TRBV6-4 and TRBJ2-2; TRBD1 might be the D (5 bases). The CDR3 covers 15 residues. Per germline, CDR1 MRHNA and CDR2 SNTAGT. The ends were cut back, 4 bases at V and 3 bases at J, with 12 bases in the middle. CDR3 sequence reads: CASSVRAGYTGELFF. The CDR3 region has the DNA TGTGCCAGCAGTGTCCGGGCAGGGTACACCGGGGAGCTGTTTTTT.

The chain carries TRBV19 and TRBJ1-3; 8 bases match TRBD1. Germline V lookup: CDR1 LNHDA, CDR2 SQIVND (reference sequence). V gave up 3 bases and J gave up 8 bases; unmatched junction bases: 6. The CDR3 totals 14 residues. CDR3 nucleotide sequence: TGTGCCAGTAGTATTCCAGGGGGCAGAGACACCATATATTTT. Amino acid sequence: CASSIPGGRDTIYF.

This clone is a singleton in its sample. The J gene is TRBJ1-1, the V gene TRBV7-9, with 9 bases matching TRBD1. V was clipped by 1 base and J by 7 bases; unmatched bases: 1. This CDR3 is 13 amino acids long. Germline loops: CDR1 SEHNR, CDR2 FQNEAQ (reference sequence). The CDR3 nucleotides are TGTGCCAGCAGCTTAGACAGGGGGCATGAAGCTTTCTTT. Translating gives CASSLDRGHEAFF. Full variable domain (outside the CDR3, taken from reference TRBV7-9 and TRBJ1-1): DTGVSQNPRHKITKRGQNVTFRCDPISEHNRLYWYRQTLGQGPEFLTYFQNEAQLEKSRLLSDRFSAERPKGSFSTLEIQRTEQGDSAMYLCASSLDRGHEAFFGQGTRLTVV.

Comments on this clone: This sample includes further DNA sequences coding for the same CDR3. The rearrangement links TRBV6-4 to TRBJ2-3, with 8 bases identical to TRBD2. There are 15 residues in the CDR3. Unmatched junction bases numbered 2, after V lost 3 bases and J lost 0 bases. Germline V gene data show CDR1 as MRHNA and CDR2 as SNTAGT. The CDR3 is CASSELAGSTDTQYF. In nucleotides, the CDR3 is TGTGCCAGCAGTGAATTAGCGGGGAGCACAGATACGCAGTATTTT.

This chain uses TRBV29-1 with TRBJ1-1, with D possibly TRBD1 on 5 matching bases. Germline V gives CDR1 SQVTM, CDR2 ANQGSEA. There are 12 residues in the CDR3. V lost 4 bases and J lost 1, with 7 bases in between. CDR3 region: CSVGDRNTEAFF. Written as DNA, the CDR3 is TGCAGCGTTGGAGACAGGAACACTGAAGCTTTCTTT.

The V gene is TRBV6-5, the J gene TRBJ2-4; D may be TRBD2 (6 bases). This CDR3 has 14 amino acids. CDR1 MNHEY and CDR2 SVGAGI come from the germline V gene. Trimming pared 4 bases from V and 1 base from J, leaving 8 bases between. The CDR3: CASSSEGAKNIQYF. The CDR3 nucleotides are TGTGCCAGCAGTTCGGAGGGGGCCAAAAACATTCAGTACTTC.

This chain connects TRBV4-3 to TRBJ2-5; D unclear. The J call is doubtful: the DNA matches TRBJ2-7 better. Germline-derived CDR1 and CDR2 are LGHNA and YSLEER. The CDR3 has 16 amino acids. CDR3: CASSQDLETYSYEQYF. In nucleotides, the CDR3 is TGCGCCAGCAGCCAAGATTTGGAGACTTACTCCTACGAGCAGTACTTC.

The CDR3 is CASSLGLLNYGYTF. The CDR3, as DNA: TGTGCCAGCAGCCTGGGCCTTCTTAACTATGGCTACACCTTC. The rearrangement links TRBV7-9 to TRBJ1-2; no firm D call. The V and J ends lost 5 bases and 1 base respectively, with 11 bases between them. This CDR3 comprises 14 residues. CDR1 SEHNR and CDR2 FQNEAQ come from the germline V gene (reference sequence).

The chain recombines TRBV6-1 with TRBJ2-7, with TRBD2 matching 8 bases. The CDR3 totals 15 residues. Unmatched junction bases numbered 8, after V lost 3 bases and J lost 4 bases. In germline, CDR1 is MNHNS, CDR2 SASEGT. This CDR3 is CASSDRAGVAYEQYF. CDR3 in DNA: TGTGCCAGCAGTGATAGAGCGGGAGTTGCTTACGAGCAGTACTTC.

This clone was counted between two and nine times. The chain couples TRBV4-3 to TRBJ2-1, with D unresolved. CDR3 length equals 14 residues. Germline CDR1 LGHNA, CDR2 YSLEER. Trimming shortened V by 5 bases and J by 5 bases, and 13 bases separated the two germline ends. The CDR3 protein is CASSYTALNNEQFF. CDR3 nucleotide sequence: TGCGCCAGCAGCTACACCGCCCTCAACAATGAGCAGTTCTTC.

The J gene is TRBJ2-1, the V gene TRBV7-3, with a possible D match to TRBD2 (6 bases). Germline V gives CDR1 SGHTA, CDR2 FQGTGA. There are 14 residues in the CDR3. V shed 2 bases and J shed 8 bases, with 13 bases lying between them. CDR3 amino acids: CASSLSAGRHEQFF. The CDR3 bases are TGTGCCAGCAGCTTATCTGCGGGGCGCCATGAGCAGTTCTTC.

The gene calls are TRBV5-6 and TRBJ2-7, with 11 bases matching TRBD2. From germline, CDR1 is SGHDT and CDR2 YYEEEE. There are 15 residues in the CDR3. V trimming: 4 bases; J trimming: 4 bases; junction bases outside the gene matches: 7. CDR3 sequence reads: CASSLRLAGRYEQYF. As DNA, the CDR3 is TGTGCCAGCAGCCTTAGACTAGCGGGAAGGTACGAGCAGTACTTC.

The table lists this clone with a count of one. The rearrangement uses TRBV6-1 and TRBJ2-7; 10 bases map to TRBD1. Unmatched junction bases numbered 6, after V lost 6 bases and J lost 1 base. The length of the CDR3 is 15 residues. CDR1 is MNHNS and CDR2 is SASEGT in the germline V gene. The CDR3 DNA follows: TGTGCCAGCAGCAAAAGGGACAGGGGATCCTACGAGCAGTACTTC. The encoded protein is CASSKRDRGSYEQYF.

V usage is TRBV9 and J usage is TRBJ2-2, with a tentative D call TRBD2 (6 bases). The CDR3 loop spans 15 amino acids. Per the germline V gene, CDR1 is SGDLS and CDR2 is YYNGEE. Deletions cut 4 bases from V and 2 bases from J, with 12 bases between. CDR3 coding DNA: TGTGCCAGCAGCCCTCGGACTACAAACACCGGGGAGCTGTTTTTT. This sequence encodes CASSPRTTNTGELFF.

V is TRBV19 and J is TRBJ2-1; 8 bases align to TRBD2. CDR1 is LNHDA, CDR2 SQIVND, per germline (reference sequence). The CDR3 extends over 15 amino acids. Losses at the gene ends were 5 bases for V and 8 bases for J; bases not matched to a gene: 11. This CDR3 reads CASSSRGAGDDEQFF. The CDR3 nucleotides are TGTGCCAGTAGTTCTCGGGGAGCGGGAGATGATGAGCAGTTCTTC.

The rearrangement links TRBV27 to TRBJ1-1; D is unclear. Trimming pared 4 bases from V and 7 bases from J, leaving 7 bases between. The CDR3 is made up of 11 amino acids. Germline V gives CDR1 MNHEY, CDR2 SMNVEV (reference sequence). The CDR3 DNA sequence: TGTGCCAGCAGTTCCCAGCGTGAAGCTTTCTTT. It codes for CASSSQREAFF.

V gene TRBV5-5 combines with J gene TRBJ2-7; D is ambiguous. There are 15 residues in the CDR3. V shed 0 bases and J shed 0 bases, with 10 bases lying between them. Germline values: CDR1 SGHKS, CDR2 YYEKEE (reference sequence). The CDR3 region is CASSLVSRSSYEQYF. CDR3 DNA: TGTGCCAGCAGCTTGGTTTCTCGTAGCTCCTACGAGCAGTACTTC.

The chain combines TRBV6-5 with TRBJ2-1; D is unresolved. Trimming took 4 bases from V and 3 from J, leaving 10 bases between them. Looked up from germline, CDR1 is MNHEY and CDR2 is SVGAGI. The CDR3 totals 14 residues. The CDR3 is CASSSAVSYNEQFF. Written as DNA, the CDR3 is TGTGCCAGCAGTTCCGCGGTAAGCTACAATGAGCAGTTCTTC.